The rows below give T cell receptor beta chains drawn from one sample of a study of CD8+CD57+ T cells in acquired aplastic anemia. MiXCR, run by TCRdb on the reads, gives a single entry per CDR3 protein. The sample records some 280,000 distinct CDR3 sequences, 45% to 70% being singletons. The sequenced sample consisted of sorted CD4+, CD8+, or CD8+CD57+ T cells (not recorded which) from PBMCs. These receptors originate from a human donor with severe aplastic anemia or a healthy control (not recorded which). CDR3s include the opening cysteine and the closing phenylalanine or tryptophan. The D gene is left open where the match is weak. Where a row states a size, it is once, few, many or the class of an expanded clone; other rows omit it.

TRBV5-1	14	TRBJ1-1	few	-	CASSLTGTGTEAFF	TGCGCCAGCAGCTTGACGGGAACAGGAACTGAAGCTTTCTTT
TRBV7-8	16	TRBJ2-2	-	-	CASSCKTGPNTGELSF	TGTGCCAGCAGCTGTAAGACTGGCCCGAACACCGGGGAGCTGTCTTTT
TRBV20-1	12	TRBJ2-1	many	-	CSARGPAGEQFF	TGCAGTGCTAGGGGGCCAGCGGGTGAGCAGTTCTTC
TRBV18	17	TRBJ2-2	few	-	CASSRPVAGRNTGELFF	TGTGCCAGCTCACGGCCCGTGGCAGGGAGGAACACCGGGGAGCTGTTTTTT
TRBV5-1	14	TRBJ2-7	-	-	CASSVGMNAYEQYF	TGCGCCAGCAGTGTAGGCATGAATGCCTACGAGCAGTACTTC
TRBV7-9	12	TRBJ1-1	-	-	CASSSATTEAFF	TGTGCCAGCAGCTCAGCGACCACTGAAGCTTTCTTT
TRBV4-3	16	TRBJ1-3	many	-	CASSQVPTGAGNTIYF	TGCGCCAGCAGCCAAGTTCCGACAGGAGCTGGAAACACCATATATTTT
TRBV7-8	12	TRBJ1-1	-	-	CASSLWSGGQAF	TGTGCCAGCAGCTTATGGTCAGGAGGGCAGGCATTT
TRBV19	15	TRBJ2-5	-	TRBD1	CASSIVRDSQETQYF	TGTGCCAGTAGTATAGTACGGGACAGCCAAGAGACCCAGTACTTC
TRBV7-9	20	TRBJ2-6	-	-	CASSSISTGYVGSGANVLTF	TGTGCCAGCAGCTCCATTTCTACAGGGTATGTGGGCTCTGGGGCCAACGTCCTGACTTTC
TRBV19	15	TRBJ2-1	once	-	CASKVGGSSYNEQFF	TGTGCCAGTAAGGTCGGCGGCAGCTCCTACAATGAGCAGTTCTTC
TRBV20-1	15	TRBJ1-6	-	TRBD1	CSARWGQSYNSPLHF	TGCAGTGCTAGATGGGGACAGTCCTATAATTCACCCCTCCACTTT
TRBV11-2	15	TRBJ2-1	-	-	CASSPPGSLAFEQFF	TGTGCCAGCAGCCCCCCCGGGAGTCTGGCATTTGAGCAGTTCTTC
TRBV20-1	11	TRBJ2-1	-	TRBD2	CSARGAGYWFF	TGCAGTGCTAGAGGAGCGGGGTACTGGTTCTTC
TRBV30	13	TRBJ2-3	few	TRBD1	CAWGTGSSDTQYF	TGTGCCTGGGGGACAGGGAGTTCTGATACGCAGTATTTT
TRBV5-1	14	TRBJ1-4	many	-	CASSGQNSNEKLFF	TGCGCCAGCAGCGGGCAAAATTCGAATGAAAAACTGTTTTTT
TRBV7-8	16	TRBJ1-5	once	-	CASSLGGSGYNQPQHF	TGTGCCAGCAGCTTGGGGGGGTCGGGGTATAATCAGCCCCAGCATTTT
TRBV25-1	18	TRBJ2-3	-	-	CASSEYIRGIQGTDTQYF	TGTGCCAGCAGTGAATATATACGGGGAATCCAAGGCACAGATACGCAGTATTTT
TRBV29-1	18	TRBJ1-1	once	-	CSVELARPSGRNWAEAFF	TGCAGCGTTGAATTGGCTCGCCCTTCCGGGAGGAATTGGGCTGAAGCTTTCTTT
TRBV24-1	16	TRBJ2-5	once	TRBD2	CATSDPSGGIQETQYF	TGTGCCACCAGTGACCCTAGCGGGGGAATCCAAGAGACCCAGTACTTC
TRBV15	15	TRBJ1-6	-	-	CATSSADRYNSPLHF	TGTGCCACCAGCAGTGCGGACAGATATAATTCACCCCTCCACTTT
TRBV6-1	13	TRBJ1-1	many	TRBD1	CASSSAGGTEAFF	TGTGCCAGCTCATCGGCAGGGGGCACTGAAGCTTTCTTT
TRBV27	15	TRBJ2-7	many	TRBD2	CASGLPGGSPYEQYF	TGTGCCAGCGGCCTCCCGGGGGGAAGTCCCTACGAGCAGTACTTC
TRBV7-3	15	TRBJ2-5	-	-	CASSRTGTLQETQYF	TGTGCCAGCAGCCGCACCGGGACTTTACAAGAGACCCAGTACTTC
TRBV29-1	13	TRBJ1-1	-	-	CSVEEKAITEAFF	TGCAGCGTTGAAGAGAAGGCGATCACTGAAGCTTTCTTT
TRBV6-5	12	TRBJ2-7	many	-	CASSYSEGEQYF	TGTGCCAGCAGTTACTCCGAAGGCGAGCAGTACTTC
TRBV9	15	TRBJ2-3	-	-	CASSVVGFYTDTQYF	TGTGCCAGCAGCGTGGTCGGCTTTTACACAGATACGCAGTATTTT
TRBV20-1	15	TRBJ2-1	-	-	CSAPTGLYQYNEQFF	TGCAGTGCTCCGACGGGACTCTACCAATACAATGAGCAGTTCTTC
TRBV6-6	14	TRBJ2-7	many	TRBD2	CASSYAGEGYEQYF	TGTGCCAGCAGTTACGCGGGGGAAGGGTACGAGCAGTACTTC